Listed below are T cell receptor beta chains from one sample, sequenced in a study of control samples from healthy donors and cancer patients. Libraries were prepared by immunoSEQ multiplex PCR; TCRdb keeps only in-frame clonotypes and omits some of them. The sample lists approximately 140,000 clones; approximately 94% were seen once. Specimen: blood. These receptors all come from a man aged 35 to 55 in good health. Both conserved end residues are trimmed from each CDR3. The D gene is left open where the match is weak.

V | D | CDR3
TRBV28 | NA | ASSPPRTGPNTYEQY
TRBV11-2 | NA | ASSPGTEAF
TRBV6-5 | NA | ASRPRGTYEQY
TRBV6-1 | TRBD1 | ASSETGRENSPLH
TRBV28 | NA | ASTLRAGARTEAF
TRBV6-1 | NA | ASSESVGGTDTQY
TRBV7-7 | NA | ASSPRQDVEQY
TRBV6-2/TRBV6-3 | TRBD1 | ASSYLRTGGVNTEAF
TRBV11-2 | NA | ASSLGTDWGQF
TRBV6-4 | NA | ASSDKAGANVLT
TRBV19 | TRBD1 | ASSTGGPLSGQF
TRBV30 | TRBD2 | AWSFGLAAPTDTQY
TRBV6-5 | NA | ASSQTGENTEAF
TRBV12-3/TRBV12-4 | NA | ATSKGIQAF
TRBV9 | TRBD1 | ASSGEQQGTYNEQF
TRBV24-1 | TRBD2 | ATSDSTSGRYNEQF
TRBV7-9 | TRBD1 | ASSLGGQGTGEQY
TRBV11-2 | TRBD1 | ASYGTGGSNTEAF
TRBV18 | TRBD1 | ASSVGQGVNEQF
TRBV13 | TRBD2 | ASAFLAGGDTQY
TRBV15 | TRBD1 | ATSGPRQGQRTDTQY
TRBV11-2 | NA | ASSQRRSWGNYGYT
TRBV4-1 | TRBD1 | ASSQTGTAASYEQY
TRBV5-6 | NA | ASSYAGEQY
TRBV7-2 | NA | ASSPNPNNEQF
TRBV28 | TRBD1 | ASSYPGQDYEQY
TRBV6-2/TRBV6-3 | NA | ASSDNRNQPQH
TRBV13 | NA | ASSLGGSGDAANEQF
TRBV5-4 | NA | ASSGPGYEQY
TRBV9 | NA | ASSVVESPTEQY
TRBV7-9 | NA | ASSPFLGSYGYT
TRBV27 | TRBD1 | ASSFSGTGFDGYT
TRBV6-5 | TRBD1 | ASSLTGKATEAF
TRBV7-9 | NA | ASSLEQGIDTQY
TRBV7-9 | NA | ASSVGTSTDTQY
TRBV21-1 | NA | ASSKVSRECNNQPQH